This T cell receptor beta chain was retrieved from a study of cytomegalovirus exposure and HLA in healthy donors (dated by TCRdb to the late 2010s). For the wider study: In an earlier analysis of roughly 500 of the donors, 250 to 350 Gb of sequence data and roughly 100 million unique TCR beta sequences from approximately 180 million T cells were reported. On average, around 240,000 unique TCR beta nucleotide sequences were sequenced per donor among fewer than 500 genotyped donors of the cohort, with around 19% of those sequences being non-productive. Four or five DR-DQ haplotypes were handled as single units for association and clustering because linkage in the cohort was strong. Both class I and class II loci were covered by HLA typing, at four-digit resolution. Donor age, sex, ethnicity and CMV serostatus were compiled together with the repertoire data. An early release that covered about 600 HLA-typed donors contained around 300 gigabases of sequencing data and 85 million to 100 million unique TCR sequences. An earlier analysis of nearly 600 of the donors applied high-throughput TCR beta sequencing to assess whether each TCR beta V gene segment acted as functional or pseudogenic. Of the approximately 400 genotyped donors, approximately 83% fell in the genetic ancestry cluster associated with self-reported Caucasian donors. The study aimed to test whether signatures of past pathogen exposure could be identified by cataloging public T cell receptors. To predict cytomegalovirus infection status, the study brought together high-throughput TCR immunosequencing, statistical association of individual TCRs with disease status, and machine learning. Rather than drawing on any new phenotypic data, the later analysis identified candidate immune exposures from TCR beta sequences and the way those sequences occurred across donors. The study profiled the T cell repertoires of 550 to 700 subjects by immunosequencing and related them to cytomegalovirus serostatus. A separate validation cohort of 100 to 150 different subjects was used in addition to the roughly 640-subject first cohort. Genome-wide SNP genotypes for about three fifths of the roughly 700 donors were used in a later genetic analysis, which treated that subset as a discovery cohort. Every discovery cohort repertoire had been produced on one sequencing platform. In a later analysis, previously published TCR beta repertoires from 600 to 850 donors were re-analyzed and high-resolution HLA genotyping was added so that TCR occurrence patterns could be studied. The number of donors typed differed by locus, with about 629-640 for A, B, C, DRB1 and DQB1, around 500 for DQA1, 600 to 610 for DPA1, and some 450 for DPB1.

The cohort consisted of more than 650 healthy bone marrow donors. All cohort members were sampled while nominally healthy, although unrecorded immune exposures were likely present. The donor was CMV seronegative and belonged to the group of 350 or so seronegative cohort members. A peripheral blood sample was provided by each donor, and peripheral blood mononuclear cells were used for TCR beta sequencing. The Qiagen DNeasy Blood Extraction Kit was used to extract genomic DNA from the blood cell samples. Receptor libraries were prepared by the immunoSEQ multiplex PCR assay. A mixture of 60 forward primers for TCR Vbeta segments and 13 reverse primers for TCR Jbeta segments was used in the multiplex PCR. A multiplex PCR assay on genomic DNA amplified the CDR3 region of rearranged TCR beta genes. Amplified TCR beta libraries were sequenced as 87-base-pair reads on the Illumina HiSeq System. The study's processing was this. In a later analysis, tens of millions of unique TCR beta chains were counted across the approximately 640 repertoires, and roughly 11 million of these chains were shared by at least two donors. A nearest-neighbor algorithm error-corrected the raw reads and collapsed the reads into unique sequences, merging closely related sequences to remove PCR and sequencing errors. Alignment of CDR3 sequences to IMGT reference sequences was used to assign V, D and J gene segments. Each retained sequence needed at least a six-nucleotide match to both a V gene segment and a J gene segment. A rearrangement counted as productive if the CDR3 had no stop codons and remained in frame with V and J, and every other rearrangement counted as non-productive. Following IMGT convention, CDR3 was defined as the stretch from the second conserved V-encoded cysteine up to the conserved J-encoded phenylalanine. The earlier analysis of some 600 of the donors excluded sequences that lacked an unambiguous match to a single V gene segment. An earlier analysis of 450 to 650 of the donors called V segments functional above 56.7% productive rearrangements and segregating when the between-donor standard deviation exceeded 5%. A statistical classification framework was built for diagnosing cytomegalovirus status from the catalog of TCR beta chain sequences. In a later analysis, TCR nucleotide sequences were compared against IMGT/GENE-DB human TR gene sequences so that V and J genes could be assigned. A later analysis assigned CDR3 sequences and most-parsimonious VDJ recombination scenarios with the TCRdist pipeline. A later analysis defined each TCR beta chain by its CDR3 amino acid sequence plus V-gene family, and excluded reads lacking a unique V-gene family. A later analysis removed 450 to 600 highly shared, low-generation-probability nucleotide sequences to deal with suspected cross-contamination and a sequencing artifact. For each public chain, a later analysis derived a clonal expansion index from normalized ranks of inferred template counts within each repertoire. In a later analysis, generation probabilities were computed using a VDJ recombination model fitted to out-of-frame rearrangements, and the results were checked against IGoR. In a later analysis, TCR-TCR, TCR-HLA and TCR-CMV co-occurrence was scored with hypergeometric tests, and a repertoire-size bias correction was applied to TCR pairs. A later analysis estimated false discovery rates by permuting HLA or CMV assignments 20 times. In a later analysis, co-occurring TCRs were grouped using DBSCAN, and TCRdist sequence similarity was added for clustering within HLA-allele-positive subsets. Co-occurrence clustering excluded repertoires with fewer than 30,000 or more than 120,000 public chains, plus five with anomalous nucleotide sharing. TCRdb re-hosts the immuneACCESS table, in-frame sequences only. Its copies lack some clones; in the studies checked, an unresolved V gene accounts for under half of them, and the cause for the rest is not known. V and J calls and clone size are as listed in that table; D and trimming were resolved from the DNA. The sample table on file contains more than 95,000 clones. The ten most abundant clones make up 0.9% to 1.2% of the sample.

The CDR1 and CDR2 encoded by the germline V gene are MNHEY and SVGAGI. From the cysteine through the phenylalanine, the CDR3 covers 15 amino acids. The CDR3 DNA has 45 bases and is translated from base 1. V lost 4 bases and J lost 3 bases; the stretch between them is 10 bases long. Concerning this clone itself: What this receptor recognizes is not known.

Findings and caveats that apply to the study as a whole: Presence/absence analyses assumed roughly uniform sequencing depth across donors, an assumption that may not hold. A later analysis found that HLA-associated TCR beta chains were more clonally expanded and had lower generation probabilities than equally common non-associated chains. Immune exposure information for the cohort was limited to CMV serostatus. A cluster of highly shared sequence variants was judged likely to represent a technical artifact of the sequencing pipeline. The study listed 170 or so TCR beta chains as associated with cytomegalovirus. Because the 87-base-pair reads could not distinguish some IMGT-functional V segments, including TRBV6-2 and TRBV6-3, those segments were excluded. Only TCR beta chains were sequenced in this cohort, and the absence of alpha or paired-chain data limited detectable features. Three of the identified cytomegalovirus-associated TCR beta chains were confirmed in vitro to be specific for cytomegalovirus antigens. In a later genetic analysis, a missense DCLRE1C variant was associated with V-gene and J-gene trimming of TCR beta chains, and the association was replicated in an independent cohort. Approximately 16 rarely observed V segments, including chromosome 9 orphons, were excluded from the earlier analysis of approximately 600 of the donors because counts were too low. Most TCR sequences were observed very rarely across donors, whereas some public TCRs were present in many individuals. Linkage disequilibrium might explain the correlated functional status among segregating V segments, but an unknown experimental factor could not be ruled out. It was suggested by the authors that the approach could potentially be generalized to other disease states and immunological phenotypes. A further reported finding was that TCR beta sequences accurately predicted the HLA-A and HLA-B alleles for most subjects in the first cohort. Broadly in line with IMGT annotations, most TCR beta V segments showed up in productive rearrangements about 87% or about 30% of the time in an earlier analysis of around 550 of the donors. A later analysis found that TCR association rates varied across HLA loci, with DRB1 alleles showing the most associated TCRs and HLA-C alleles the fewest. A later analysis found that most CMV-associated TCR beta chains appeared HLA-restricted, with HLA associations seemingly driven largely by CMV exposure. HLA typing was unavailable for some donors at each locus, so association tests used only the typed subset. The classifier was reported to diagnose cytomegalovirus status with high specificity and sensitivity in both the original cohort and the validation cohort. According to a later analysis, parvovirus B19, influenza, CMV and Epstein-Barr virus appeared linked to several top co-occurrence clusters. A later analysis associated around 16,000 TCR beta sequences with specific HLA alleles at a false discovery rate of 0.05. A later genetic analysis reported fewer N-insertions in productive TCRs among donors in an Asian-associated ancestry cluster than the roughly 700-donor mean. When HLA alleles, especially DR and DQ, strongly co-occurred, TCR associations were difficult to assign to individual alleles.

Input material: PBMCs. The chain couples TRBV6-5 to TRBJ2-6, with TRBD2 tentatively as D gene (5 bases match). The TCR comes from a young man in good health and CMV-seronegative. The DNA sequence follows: TGTGCCAGCAGTTTACCAGGACTTGGGGCCAACGTCCTGACTTTC. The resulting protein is CASSLPGLGANVLTF.